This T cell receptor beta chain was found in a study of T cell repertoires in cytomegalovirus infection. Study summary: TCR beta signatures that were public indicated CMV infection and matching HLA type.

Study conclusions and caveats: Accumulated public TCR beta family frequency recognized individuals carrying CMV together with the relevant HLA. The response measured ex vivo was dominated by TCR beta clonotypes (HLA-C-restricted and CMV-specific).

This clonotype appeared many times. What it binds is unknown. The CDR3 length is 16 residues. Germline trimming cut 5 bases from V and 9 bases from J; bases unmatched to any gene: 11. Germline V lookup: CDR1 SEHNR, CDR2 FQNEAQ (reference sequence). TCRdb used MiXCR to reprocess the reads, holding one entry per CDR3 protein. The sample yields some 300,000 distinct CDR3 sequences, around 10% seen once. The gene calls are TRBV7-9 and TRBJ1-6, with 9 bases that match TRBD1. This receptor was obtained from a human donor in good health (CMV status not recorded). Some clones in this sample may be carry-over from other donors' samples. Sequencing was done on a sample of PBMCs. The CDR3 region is CASSLKTGQGSSPLHF. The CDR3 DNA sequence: TGTGCCAGCAGCCTTAAAACGGGACAGGGATCTTCACCCCTCCACTTT. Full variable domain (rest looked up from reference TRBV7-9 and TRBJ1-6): DTGVSQNPRHKITKRGQNVTFRCDPISEHNRLYWYRQTLGQGPEFLTYFQNEAQLEKSRLLSDRFSAERPKGSFSTLEIQRTEQGDSAMYLCASSLKTGQGSSPLHFGNGTRLTVT.